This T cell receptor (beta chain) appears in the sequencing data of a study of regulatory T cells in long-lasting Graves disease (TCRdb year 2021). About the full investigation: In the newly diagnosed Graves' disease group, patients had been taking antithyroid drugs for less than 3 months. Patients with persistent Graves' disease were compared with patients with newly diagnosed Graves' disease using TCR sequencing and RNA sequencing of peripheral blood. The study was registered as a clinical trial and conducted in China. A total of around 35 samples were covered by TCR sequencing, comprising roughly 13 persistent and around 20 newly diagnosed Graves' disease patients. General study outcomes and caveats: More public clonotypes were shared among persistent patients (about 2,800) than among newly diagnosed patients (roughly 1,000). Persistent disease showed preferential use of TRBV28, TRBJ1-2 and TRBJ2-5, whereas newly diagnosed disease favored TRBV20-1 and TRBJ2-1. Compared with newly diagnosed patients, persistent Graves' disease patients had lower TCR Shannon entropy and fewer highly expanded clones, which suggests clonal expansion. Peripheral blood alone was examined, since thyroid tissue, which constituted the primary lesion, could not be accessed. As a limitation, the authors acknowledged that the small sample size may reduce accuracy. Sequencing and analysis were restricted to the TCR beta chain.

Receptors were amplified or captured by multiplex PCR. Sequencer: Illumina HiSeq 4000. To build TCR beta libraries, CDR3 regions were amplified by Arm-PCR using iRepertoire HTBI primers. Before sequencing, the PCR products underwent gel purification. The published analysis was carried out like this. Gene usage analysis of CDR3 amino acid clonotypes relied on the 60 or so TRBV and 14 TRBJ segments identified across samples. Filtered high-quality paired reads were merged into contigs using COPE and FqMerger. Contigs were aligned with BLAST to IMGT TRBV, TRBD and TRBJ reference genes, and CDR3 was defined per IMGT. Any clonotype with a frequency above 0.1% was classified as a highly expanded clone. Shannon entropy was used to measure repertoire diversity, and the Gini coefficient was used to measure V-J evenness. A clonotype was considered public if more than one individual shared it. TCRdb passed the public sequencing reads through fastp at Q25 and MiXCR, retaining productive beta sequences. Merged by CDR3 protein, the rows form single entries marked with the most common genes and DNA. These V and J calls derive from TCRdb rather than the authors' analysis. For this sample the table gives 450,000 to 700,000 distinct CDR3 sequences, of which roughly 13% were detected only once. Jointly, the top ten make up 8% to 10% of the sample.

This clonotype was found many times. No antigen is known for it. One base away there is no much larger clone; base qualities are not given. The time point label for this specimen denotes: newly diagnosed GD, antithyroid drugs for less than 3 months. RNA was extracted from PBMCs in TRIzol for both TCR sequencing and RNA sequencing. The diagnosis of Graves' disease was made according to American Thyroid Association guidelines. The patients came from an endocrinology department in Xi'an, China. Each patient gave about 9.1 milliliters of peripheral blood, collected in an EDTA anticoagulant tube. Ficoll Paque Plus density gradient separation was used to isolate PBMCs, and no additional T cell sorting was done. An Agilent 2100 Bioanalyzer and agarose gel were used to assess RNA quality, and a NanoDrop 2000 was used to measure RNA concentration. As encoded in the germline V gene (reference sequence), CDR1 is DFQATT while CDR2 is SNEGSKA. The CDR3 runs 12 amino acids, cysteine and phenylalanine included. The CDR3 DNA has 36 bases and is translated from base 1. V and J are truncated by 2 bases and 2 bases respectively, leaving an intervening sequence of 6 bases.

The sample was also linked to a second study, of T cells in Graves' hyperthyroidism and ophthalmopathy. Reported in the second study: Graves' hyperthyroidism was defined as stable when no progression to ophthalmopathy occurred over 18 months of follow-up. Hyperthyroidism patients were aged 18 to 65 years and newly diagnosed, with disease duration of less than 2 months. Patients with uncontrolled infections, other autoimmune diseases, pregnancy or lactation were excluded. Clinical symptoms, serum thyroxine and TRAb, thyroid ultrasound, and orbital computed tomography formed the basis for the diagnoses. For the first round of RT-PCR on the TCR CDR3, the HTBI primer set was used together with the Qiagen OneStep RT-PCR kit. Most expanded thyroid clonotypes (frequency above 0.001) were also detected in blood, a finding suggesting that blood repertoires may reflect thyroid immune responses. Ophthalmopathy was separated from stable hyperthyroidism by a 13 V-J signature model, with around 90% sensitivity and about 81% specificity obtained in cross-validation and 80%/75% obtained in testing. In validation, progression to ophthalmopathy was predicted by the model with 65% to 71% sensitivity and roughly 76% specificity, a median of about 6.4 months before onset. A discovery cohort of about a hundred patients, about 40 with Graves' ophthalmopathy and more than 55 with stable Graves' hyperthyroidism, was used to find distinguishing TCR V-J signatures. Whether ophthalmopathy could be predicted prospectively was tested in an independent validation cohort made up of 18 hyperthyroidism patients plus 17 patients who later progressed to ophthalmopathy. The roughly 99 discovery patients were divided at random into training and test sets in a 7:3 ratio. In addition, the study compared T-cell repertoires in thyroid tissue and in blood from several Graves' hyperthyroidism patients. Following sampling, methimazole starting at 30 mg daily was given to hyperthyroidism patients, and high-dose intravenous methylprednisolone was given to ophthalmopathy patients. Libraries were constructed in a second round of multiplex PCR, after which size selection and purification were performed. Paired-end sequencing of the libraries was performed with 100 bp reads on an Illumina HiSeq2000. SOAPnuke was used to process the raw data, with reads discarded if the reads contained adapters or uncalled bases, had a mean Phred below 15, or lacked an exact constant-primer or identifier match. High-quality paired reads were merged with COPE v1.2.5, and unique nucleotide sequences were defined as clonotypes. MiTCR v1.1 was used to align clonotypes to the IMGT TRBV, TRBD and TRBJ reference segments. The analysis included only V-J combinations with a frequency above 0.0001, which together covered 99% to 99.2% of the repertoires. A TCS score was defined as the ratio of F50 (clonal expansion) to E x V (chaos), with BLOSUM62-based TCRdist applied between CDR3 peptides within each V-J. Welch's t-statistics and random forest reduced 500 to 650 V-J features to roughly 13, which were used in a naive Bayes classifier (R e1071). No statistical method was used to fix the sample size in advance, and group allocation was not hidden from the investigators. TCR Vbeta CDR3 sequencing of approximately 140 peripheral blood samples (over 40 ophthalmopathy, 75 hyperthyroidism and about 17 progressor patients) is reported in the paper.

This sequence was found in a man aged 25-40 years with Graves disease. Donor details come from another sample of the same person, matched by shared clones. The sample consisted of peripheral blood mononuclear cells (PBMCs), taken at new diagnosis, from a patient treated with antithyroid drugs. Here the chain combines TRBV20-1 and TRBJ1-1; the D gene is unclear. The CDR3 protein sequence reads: CSARQTNTEAFF. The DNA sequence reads TGCAGTGCTAGACAGACTAACACTGAAGCTTTCTTT.